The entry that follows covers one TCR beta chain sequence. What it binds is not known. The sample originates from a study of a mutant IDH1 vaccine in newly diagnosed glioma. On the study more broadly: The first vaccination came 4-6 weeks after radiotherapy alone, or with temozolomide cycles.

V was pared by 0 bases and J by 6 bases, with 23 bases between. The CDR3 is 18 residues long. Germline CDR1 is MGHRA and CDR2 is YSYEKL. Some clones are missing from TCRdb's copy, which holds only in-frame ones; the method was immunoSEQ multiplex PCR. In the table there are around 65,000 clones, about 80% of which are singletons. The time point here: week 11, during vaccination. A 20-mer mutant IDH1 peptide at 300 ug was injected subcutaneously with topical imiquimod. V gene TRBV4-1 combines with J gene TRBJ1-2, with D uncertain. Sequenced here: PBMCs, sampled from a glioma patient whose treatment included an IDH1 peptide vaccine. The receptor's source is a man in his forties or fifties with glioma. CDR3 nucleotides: TGCGCCAGCAGCCAAGATTGGTCAGTTTATACAAGACGTGATGGCTACACCTTC. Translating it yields CASSQDWSVYTRRDGYTF.